Below, one TCR beta chain is given with its context. The V gene lost 0 bases and the J gene lost 4 bases, with 6 bases spanning the gap. Germline assignment: CDR1 MNHEY and CDR2 SVGAGI. The CDR3 is 13 residues long. TCRdb keeps only in-frame clones here, not all; method: immunoSEQ multiplex PCR. This table has about 200,000 clones, 80% appearing once. The data belong to a study of blood T cell repertoires in COVID-19. Across the study: Material from acute and convalescent COVID-19 was sourced from the United States, Italy and Spain.

The sequence derives from a woman aged 40 to 49 with acute COVID-19. The sequenced sample was PBMCs or T cells enriched from blood (not recorded which). The V and J genes are TRBV6-5 and TRBJ1-2; D remains ambiguous. CDR3 DNA sequence: TGTGCCAGCAGTTACTCCATTTCCTATGGCTACACCTTC. As protein: CASSYSISYGYTF.